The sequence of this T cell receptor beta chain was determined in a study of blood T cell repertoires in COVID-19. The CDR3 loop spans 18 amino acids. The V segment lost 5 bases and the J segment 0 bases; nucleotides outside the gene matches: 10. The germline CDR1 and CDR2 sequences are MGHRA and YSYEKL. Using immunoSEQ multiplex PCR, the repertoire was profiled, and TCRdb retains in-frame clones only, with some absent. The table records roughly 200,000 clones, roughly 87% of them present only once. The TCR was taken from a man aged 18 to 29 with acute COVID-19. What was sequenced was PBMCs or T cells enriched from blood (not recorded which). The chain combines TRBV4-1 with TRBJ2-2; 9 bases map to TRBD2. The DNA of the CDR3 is TGCGCCAGCAGCGATCCGGGACTAGCCTCCACGAACACCGGGGAGCTGTTTTTT. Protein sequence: CASSDPGLASTNTGELFF.